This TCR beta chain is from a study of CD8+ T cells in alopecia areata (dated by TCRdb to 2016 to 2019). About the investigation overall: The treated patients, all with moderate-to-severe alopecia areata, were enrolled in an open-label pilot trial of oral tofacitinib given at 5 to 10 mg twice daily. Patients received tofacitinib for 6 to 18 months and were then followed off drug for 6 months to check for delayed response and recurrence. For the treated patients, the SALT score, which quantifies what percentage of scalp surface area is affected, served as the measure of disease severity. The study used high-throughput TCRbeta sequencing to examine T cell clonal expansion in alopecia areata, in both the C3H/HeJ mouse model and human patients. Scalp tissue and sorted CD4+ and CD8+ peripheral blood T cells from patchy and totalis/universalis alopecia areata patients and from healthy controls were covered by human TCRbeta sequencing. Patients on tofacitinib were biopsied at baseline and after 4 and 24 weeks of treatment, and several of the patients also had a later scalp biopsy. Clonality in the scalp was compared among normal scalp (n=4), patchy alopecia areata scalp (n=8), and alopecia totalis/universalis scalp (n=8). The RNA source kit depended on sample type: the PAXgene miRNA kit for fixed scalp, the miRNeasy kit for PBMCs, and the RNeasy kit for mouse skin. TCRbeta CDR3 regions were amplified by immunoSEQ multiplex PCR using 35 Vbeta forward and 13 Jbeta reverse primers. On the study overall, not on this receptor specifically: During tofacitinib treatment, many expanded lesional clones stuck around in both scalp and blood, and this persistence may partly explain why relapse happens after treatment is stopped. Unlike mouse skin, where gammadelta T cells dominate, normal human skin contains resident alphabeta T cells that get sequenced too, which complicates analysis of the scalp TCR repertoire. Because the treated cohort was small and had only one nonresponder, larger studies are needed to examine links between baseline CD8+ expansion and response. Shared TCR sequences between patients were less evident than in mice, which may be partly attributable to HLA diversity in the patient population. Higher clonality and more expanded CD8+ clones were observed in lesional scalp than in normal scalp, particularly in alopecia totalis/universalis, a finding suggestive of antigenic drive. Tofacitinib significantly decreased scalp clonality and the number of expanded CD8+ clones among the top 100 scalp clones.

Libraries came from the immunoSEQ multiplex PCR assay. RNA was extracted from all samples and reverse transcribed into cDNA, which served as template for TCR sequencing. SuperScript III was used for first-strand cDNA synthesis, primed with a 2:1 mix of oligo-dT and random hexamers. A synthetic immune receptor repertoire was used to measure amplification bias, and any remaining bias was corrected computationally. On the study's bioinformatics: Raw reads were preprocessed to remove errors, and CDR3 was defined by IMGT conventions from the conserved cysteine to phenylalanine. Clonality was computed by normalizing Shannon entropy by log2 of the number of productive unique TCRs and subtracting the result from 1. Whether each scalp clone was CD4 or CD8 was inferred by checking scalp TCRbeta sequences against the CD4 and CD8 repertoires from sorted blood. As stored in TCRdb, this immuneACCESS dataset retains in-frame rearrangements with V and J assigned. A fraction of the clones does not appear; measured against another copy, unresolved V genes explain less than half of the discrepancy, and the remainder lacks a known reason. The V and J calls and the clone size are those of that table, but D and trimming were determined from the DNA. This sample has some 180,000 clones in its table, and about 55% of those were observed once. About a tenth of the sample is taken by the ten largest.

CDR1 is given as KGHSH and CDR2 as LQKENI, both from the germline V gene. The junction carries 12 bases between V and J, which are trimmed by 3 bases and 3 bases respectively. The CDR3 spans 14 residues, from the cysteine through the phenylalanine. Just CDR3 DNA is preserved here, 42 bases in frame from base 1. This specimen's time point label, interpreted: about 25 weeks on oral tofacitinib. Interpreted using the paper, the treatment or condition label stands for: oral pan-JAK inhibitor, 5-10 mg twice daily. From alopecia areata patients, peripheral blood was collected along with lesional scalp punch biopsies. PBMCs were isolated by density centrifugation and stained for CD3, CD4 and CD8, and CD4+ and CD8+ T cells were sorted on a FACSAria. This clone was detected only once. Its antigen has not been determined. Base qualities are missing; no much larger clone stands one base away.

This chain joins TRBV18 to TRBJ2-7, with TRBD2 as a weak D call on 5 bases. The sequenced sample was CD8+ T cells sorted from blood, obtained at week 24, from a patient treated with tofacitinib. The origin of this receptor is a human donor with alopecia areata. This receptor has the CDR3 CASSPRRGDYEQYF. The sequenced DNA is TGTGCCAGCTCACCCCGACGGGGTGACTACGAGCAGTACTTC.